The clone carrying this T cell receptor (beta chain) was detected only a few times. The ends lost 6 bases at V and 2 bases at J; junction bases unmatched: 5. The germline V gene encodes CDR1 DFQATT and CDR2 SNEGSKA (reference sequence). The CDR3 is 13 residues long. This sample stems from a study of identical twins. Template switching created a universal primer site, and the cDNA included unique molecular identifiers. One entry per CDR3 protein results from TCRdb running MiXCR on the 5' RACE reads. The table has over 600,000 distinct CDR3 sequences, 21% seen once. These same records also appear under a second study, on T cells expressing NK-cell markers. That source notes: Sorted CD3+CD56+NKG2C+, CD3+CD56+NKG2C- and CD3+CD56-NKG2C+ T-cell subsets were beta-chain profiled. Only alpha-beta TCR T cells were sorted in several experiments, using an anti-gamma-delta TCR antibody.

This TCR was sampled from a woman younger than 35 in good health. This sequence joins TRBV20-1 and TRBJ2-5; TRBD2 agrees at 8 bases. The sequenced sample consisted of PBMCs. This chain's CDR3 is CSALGRGQETQYF. Here the CDR3 DNA reads TGCAGTGCCCTCGGGAGGGGGCAAGAGACCCAGTACTTC.